The text below deals with one TCR beta chain. This entry comes from a study of blood T cells in healthy people across ages. A minimum of 6.5 million PBMCs was isolated per sample. At least 5.5 micrograms of total RNA were extracted per sample. The CDR3 runs to 13 residues. Germline values: CDR1 SGHRS, CDR2 YFSETQ. V dropped 7 bases and J dropped 5 bases, with 15 bases sitting between them. A second about 7 to 11 cycle PCR used barcoded and J-beta primers. Via MiXCR, TCRdb re-called the 5' RACE reads, giving one row per CDR3 protein. The sample has some 930,000 distinct CDR3 sequences, roughly 29% seen once. The same specimen was also included in a second study, on T cells of mothers and their children. That study reports: Sequencing revealed no T cell clones that were persistent and microchimeric.

This chain joins TRBV5-1 and TRBJ1-1; D is perhaps TRBD1 (5 bases). The sequencing sample was made of blood. This TCR derives from a middle-aged woman in good health. The CDR3 DNA is TGCGCCAGCGACACAGGTTTTGGGACTGAAGCTTTCTTT. This encodes CASDTGFGTEAFF.